Detailed here is one TCR beta chain. The sample comes from a study of blood T cell repertoires in COVID-19. Overall study context: From the United States, Italy and Spain came samples of acute and convalescent COVID-19. The analysed material was cDNA or gDNA that came from T cells, B-cell-depleted T cells, or PBMCs.

Source study methods: Reference gene primer amplification yielded estimated nucleated cell counts. The method was immunoSEQ multiplex PCR; TCRdb's version includes in-frame clones alone and lacks a portion of them. Clone size and V and J calls were adopted from that table, with D and trimming inferred from the DNA. The sample lists 200,000 or so clones; roughly 88% were seen once. Germline V gene data show CDR1 as SGHRS and CDR2 as YFSETQ. Trimming took 0 bases from V and 3 from J; bases not matched to a gene: 6. The CDR3 consists of 16 residues. Participants spanned ages about 18 to 95 years and resided in about 25 US areas.

V usage is TRBV5-1 and J usage is TRBJ2-7; 10 positions match TRBD2. The sequence was obtained from a woman between 40 and 50 years old with acute COVID-19. The specimen sequenced was PBMCs or T cells enriched from blood (not recorded which). The CDR3 DNA sequence: TGCGCCAGCAGCTTGGAGTCACTAGCGGGGCTCTACGAGCAGTACTTC. This encodes CASSLESLAGLYEQYF. Full variable domain (outside the CDR3, taken from reference TRBV5-1 and TRBJ2-7): KAGVTQTPRYLIKTRGQQVTLSCSPISGHRSVSWYQQTPGQGLQFLFEYFSETQRNKGNFPGRFSGRQFSNSRSEMNVSTLELGDSALYLCASSLESLAGLYEQYFGPGTRLTVT.